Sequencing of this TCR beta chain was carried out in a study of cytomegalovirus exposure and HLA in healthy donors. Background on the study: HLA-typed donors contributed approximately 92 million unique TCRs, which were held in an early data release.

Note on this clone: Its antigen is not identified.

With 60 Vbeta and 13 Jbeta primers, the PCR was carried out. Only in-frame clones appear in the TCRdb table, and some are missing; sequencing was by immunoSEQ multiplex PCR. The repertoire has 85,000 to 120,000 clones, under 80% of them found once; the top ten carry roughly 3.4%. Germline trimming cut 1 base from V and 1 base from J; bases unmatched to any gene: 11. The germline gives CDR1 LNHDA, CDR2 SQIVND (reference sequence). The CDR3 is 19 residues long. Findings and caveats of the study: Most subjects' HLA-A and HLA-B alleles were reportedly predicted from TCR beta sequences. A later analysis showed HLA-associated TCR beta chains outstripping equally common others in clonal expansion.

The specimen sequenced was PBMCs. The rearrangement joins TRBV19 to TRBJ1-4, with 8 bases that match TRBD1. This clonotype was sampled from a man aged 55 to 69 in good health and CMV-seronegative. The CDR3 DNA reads TGTGCCAGTAGTATAGGGACAGGGTTTAATCGGCGAACTAATGAAAAACTGTTTTTT. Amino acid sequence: CASSIGTGFNRRTNEKLFF. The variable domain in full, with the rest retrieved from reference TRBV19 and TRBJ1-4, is DGGITQSPKYLFRKEGQNVTLSCEQNLNHDAMYWYRQDPGQGLRLIYYSQIVNDFQKGDIAEGYSVSREKKESFPLTVTSAQKNPTAFYLCASSIGTGFNRRTNEKLFFGSGTQLSVL.